The 15 T cell receptor beta chains below come from one sample, sequenced in a study of T cells after yellow fever vaccination. Via MiXCR, TCRdb re-called the 5' RACE reads, giving one row per CDR3 protein. The sample records 300,000 to 450,000 distinct CDR3 sequences, 6.2% being singletons. The sequenced sample was PBMCs, obtained 5 days after the yellow fever booster vaccination. These receptors all come from a man aged 25 to 45 who received the YFV17D yellow fever vaccine.

This clonotype was recorded at least ten times. CDR3 bases: TGCGCCAGCAGCCCGTGGGGACTAGCGGGAGACGAGCAGTACTTC. Its translation is CASSPWGLAGDEQYF. This rearrangement joins TRBV5-1 to TRBJ2-7, with 14 positions matching TRBD2. After removal of 4 bases from V and 5 bases from J, the junction contained 5 bases not matched to a gene. Germline CDR1 is SGHRS and CDR2 is YFSETQ. The CDR3 spans 15 residues.

This chain links TRBV29-1 with TRBJ2-3, with D maybe TRBD1 (5 bases). The CDR3 covers 13 residues. Germline CDR1 SQVTM, CDR2 ANQGSEA. With 8 bases removed from V and 1 base from J, the gap between germline ends came to 13 bases. CDR3: CSSWGDGTDTQYF. The CDR3 DNA is TGCAGCTCCTGGGGCGATGGCACAGATACGCAGTATTTT.

In its sample, this clonotype was seen a few times. The V gene is TRBV11-2, the J gene TRBJ2-3, with TRBD2 identical over 16 bases. V trimming: 3 bases; J trimming: 4 bases; junction bases outside the gene matches: 7. In germline, CDR1 is SGHAT, CDR2 FQNNGV. The CDR3 length is 18 residues. CDR3 region: CASSFQGLAGGRADTQYF. The CDR3 nucleotides are TGTGCCAGCAGCTTCCAGGGACTAGCGGGAGGGCGGGCAGATACGCAGTATTTT.

This clonotype was found a few times. The chain employs TRBV30 and TRBJ1-6; D is perhaps TRBD1 (5 bases). The CDR3 consists of 15 residues. Deletions cut 8 bases from V and 2 bases from J, with 16 bases between. CDR1 is GTSNPN and CDR2 is SVGIG in the germline V gene (reference sequence). The CDR3: CAGSFGGAYNSPLHF. DNA of the CDR3: TGTGCCGGCTCGTTTGGGGGAGCCTATAATTCACCCCTCCACTTT.

This clonotype has more than one count but fewer than ten. The chain uses TRBV5-1 and TRBJ2-2, with 7 positions matching TRBD1. This CDR3 comprises 15 residues. V trimming: 2 bases; J trimming: 1 base; junction bases outside the gene matches: 2. Germline V gene sequence: CDR1 SGHRS, CDR2 YFSETQ. Written as DNA, the CDR3 is TGCGCCAGCAGCTTCCGGGACAGGAACACCGGGGAGCTGTTTTTT. Protein: CASSFRDRNTGELFF.

This chain joins TRBV5-4 and TRBJ2-1; weak D call: TRBD2 (7 bases). V lost 3 bases and J 7 bases, leaving 14 bases between the germline ends. CDR3 size: 14 residues. The germline V gene encodes CDR1 SGHNT and CDR2 YYREEE (reference sequence). CDR3 loop: CASSSEGGANEQFF. The CDR3 DNA is TGTGCCAGCAGCTCGGAGGGGGGGGCGAATGAGCAGTTCTTC.

This clonotype was seen ten or more times. The chain employs TRBV7-9 and TRBJ1-1, with D possibly being TRBD1 (6 bases). Germline loops: CDR1 SEHNR, CDR2 FQNEAQ (reference sequence). Trimming shortened V by 4 bases and J by 4 bases, and 13 bases separated the two germline ends. CDR3 length: 14 residues. For the CDR3, the DNA is TGTGCCAGCAGCTCACCGGACAGCCTCACTGAAGCTTTCTTT. It is translated as CASSSPDSLTEAFF.

V gene TRBV6-2 or TRBV6-3 combines with J gene TRBJ2-1; D may be TRBD2 (6 bases). V was trimmed by 2 bases and J by 7 bases, leaving 12 bases between them. This CDR3 spans 14 amino acids. Per germline, CDR1 MNHEY and CDR2 SVGEGT. The CDR3 nucleotides read TGTGCCAGCAGTTACGGTGGTCTAGCGAATGAGCAGTTCTTC. The encoded protein is CASSYGGLANEQFF.

This clonotype came up a few times. The chain has TRBV7-3 and TRBJ2-2, with 10 bases matching TRBD2. The trim removed 1 base at V and 4 bases at J, leaving 15 bases unmatched. This CDR3 has 20 residues. The V gene's germline CDR1 is SGHTA and CDR2 FQGTGA. The CDR3 is CASSLNPASGSMGITGELFF. CDR3 in DNA: TGTGCCAGCAGCTTAAACCCCGCTAGCGGGAGCATGGGTATCACCGGGGAGCTGTTTTTT.

The CDR3 bases are TGCGCCAGCAGCTGGCAGGGCGGAAACTCTGGAAACACCATATATTTT. This gives the protein CASSWQGGNSGNTIYF. The V gene is TRBV5-1, the J gene TRBJ1-3, with D possibly TRBD1 on 5 matching bases. Trimming cost V 3 bases and J 0 bases, with 13 bases left between them. CDR1 and CDR2 (germline): SGHRS, YFSETQ. This CDR3 is built from 16 residues.

The rearrangement uses TRBV11-2 and TRBJ2-1, with D possibly matching TRBD2 (6 bases). The CDR3 is 15 residues long. Deletions cut 4 bases from V and 1 base from J, with 11 bases between. CDR1 and CDR2 (germline): SGHAT, FQNNGV. The CDR3 loop is CASSSLSGSYNEQFF. CDR3 bases: TGTGCCAGCAGCTCCCTTAGCGGTTCCTACAATGAGCAGTTCTTC.

The rearrangement links TRBV12-3 or TRBV12-4 to TRBJ2-2; maybe TRBD2 (7 bases). Trimming shortened V by 3 bases and J by 6 bases, and 17 bases separated the two germline ends. The CDR3 covers 16 residues. The CDR3 protein is CASSFWGGGPPGELFF. CDR3 in DNA: TGTGCCAGCAGTTTCTGGGGCGGGGGCCCGCCCGGGGAGCTGTTTTTT.

The table lists this clonotype with a few counts. The chain recombines TRBV5-6 with TRBJ2-2; 9 nucleotides line up with TRBD1. V shed 4 bases, J shed 7 bases, and the junction held 5 bases outside the gene matches. The CDR3 has 14 residues. Germline lookup yields CDR1 SGHDT and CDR2 YYEEEE. The CDR3 here is CASSQTGGFGELFF. The CDR3 nucleotides read TGTGCCAGCAGCCAAACAGGGGGCTTCGGGGAGCTGTTTTTT. Full variable domain (remainder filled in from reference TRBV5-6 and TRBJ2-2): DAGVTQSPTHLIKTRGQQVTLRCSPKSGHDTVSWYQQALGQGPQFIFQYYEEEERQRGNFPDRFSGHQFPNYSSELNVNALLLGDSALYLCASSQTGGFGELFFGEGSRLTVL.

The chain has TRBV20-1 and TRBJ2-3; 9 bases fit TRBD2. Germline-derived CDR1 and CDR2 are DFQATT and SNEGSKA (reference sequence). This CDR3 region has 15 residues. Trimming cost V 6 bases and J 0 bases; bases outside gene matches: 7. In DNA form, the CDR3 reads TGCAGTGCGCGGGGTAGCGGGGGTAGCACAGATACGCAGTATTTT. Encoded protein: CSARGSGGSTDTQYF.

This chain connects TRBV20-1 to TRBJ2-1; TRBD2 matches at 8 bases. The germline V gene encodes CDR1 DFQATT and CDR2 SNEGSKA (reference sequence). Trimming took 1 base from V and 7 from J; bases not matched to a gene: 6. This CDR3 has 14 amino acids. CDR3 sequence (DNA): TGCAGTGCTAGAGTAGATCTAGCGGGTAATGAGCAGTTCTTC. It is translated as CSARVDLAGNEQFF.